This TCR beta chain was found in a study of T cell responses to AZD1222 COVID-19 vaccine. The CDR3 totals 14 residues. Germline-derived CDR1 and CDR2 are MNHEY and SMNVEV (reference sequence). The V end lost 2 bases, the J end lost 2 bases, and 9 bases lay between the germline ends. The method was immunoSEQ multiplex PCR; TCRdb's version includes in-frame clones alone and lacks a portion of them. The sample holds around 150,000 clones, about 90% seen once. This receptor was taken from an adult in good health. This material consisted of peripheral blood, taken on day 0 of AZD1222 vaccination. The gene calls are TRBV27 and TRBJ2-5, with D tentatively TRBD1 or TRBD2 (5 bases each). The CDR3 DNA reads TGTGCCAGCAGTTTAGGGTGGGGGCAAGAGACCCAGTACTTC. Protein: CASSLGWGQETQYF.